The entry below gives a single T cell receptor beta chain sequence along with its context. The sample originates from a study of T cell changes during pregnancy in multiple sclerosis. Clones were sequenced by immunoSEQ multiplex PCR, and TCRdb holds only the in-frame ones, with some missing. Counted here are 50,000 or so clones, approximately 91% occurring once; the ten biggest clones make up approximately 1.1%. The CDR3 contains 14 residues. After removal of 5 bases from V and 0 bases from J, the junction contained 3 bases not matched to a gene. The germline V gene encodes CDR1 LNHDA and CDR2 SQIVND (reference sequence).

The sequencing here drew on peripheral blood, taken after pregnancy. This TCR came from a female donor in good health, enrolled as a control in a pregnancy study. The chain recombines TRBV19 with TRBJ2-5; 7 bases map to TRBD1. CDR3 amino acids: CASSPDRDQETQYF. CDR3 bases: TGTGCCAGTAGTCCAGACAGGGACCAAGAGACCCAGTACTTC.